The 4 T cell receptor beta chains in this list originate from one sample, sequenced in a study of blood T cell repertoires in COVID-19 (TCRdb year 2020). The library was built by means of the immunoSEQ multiplex PCR assay. Entries here come from immuneACCESS through TCRdb and include only in-frame sequences with V and J called. Some clones fail to appear in such tables; in the studies checked, an unresolved V gene covers under half of the shortfall, and the cause of the remainder is unknown. The sample table holds about 400,000 clones, of which more than 85% were seen once. Of the sample, over 2.5% falls within the top ten clones. What was sequenced was peripheral blood. The source is a human donor in a cohort sampled during active COVID-19.

This clone has just one count. The gene calls are TRBV4-1 and TRBJ2-7; 7 bases line up with TRBD2. The CDR3 spans 15 residues. Germline V lookup: CDR1 MGHRA, CDR2 YSYEKL. V trimming: 3 bases; J trimming: 0 bases; junction bases outside the gene matches: 5. CDR3 residues: CASSHGTIASYEQYF. CDR3 DNA sequence: TGCGCCAGCAGCCATGGGACTATTGCCTCCTACGAGCAGTACTTC.

The V and J genes are TRBV5-4 and TRBJ1-5, with 9 bases lining up with TRBD1. CDR3 length equals 15 residues. Losses at the gene ends were 5 bases for V and 4 bases for J; bases not matched to a gene: 7. Germline V gene data show CDR1 as SGHNT and CDR2 as YYREEE (reference sequence). CDR3 loop: CASSPGTGMNQPQHF. The CDR3 DNA reads as TGTGCCAGCAGTCCGGGGACAGGGATGAATCAGCCCCAGCATTTT.

This sequence joins TRBV9 and TRBJ1-1, with D hard to call. V was pared by 4 bases and J by 1 base, with 8 bases between. In germline, CDR1 is SGDLS, CDR2 YYNGEE. The CDR3 is 13 residues long. CDR3 amino acids: CASSFTENTEAFF. CDR3 sequence (DNA): TGTGCCAGCAGCTTTACAGAGAACACTGAAGCTTTCTTT. The whole variable domain, remainder taken from reference TRBV9 and TRBJ1-1, is DSGVTQTPKHLITATGQRVTLRCSPRSGDLSVYWYQQSLDQGLQFLIQYYNGEERAKGNILERFSAQQFPDLHSELNLSSLELGDSALYFCASSFTENTEAFFGQGTRLTVV.

J is TRBJ2-7 and V is TRBV19; 9 positions agree with TRBD1. V lost 4 bases and J lost 5; bases outside the gene matches: 6. There are 14 residues in the CDR3. Germline V lookup: CDR1 LNHDA, CDR2 SQIVND (reference sequence). As DNA, the CDR3 is TGTGCCAGTAGTAAACGACAGGGGGTGGACGAGCAGTACTTC. Amino acids: CASSKRQGVDEQYF.